A selection of T cell receptor beta chains follows, all from one sample in a study of blood T cell repertoires in COVID-19. Sequencing used immunoSEQ multiplex PCR; TCRdb keeps in-frame clones, though not all of them. The sample consists of 400,000 or so clones, around 90% of them appearing once. Sequenced: peripheral blood. These receptors were collected from a human donor in a cohort sampled during active COVID-19. Both conserved end residues are part of each CDR3. A D gene is named only where the DNA matches it firmly. Size is omitted from some rows. Given values are once, few, many or a class for expanded clones.

V gene: TRBV6-5
J gene: TRBJ1-3
clone size: .
D gene: .
CDR3 DNA: TGTGCCAGCAGCTCAGGGCGTTCTGGAAACACCATATATTTT
CDR3 protein: CASSSGRSGNTIYF

V gene: TRBV19
J gene: TRBJ2-1
clone size: .
D gene: TRBD2
CDR3 DNA: TGTGCCAGTAGTATAAGACCGGGACTAGCAAGTTACAATGAGCAGTTCTTC
CDR3 protein: CASSIRPGLASYNEQFF

V gene: TRBV6-2/TRBV6-3
J gene: TRBJ2-1
clone size: .
D gene: TRBD2
CDR3 DNA: TGTGCCAGCAGTCCCTCTACCCCTAGCGGGGGGGCCGGGAATGAGCAGTTCTTC
CDR3 protein: CASSPSTPSGGAGNEQFF

V gene: TRBV5-1
J gene: TRBJ2-3
clone size: .
D gene: .
CDR3 DNA: TGCGCCAGCAGCGAGGCCAGTGGACCGGGAACAGATACGCAGTATTTT
CDR3 protein: CASSEASGPGTDTQYF

V gene: TRBV6-1
J gene: TRBJ2-2
clone size: .
D gene: .
CDR3 DNA: TGTGCCAGCAGTGATGGGGTGGGACAGAACACCGGGGAGCTGTTTTTT
CDR3 protein: CASSDGVGQNTGELFF

V gene: TRBV7-6
J gene: TRBJ2-2
clone size: .
D gene: .
CDR3 DNA: TGTGCCAGCAGCTTAGTTCTGGCCACCTACACCGGGGAGCTGTTTTTT
CDR3 protein: CASSLVLATYTGELFF

V gene: TRBV7-8
J gene: TRBJ2-1
clone size: .
D gene: TRBD2
CDR3 DNA: TGTGCCACCCTAGCGGGAGGACCCTACAATGAGCAGTTCTTC
CDR3 protein: CATLAGGPYNEQFF

V gene: TRBV9
J gene: TRBJ1-4
clone size: .
D gene: TRBD1
CDR3 DNA: TGTGCCAGCAGCGCGACAGGGGGCACAACTAATGAAAAACTGTTTTTT
CDR3 protein: CASSATGGTTNEKLFF

V gene: TRBV3-1/TRBV3-2
J gene: TRBJ2-1
clone size: .
D gene: TRBD2
CDR3 DNA: TGTGCCAGCAGCCTCCTAGCGGGAGGGTCTGAGCAGTTCTTC
CDR3 protein: CASSLLAGGSEQFF

V gene: TRBV5-1
J gene: TRBJ1-1
clone size: once
D gene: TRBD1
CDR3 DNA: TGCGCCAGCAGCCCACTACAGGGGCCTGAAGCTTTCTTT
CDR3 protein: CASSPLQGPEAFF

V gene: TRBV7-2
J gene: TRBJ1-5
clone size: .
D gene: TRBD1
CDR3 DNA: TGTGCCAGCAGCCTAACACCGGGACAGCGACCGCCCCAGCATTTT
CDR3 protein: CASSLTPGQRPPQHF

V gene: TRBV2
J gene: TRBJ2-1
clone size: .
D gene: .
CDR3 DNA: TGTGCCAGCAGTGGACCAAAAACAGTCGGCGTCCAGTTCTTC
CDR3 protein: CASSGPKTVGVQFF

V gene: TRBV19
J gene: TRBJ1-2
clone size: .
D gene: .
CDR3 DNA: TGTGCCAGTAGTAGCAGGGGTGGTAACTATGGCTACACCTTC
CDR3 protein: CASSSRGGNYGYTF

V gene: TRBV18
J gene: TRBJ1-1
clone size: .
D gene: .
CDR3 DNA: TGTGCCAGCTCACCGGAAGGGGTTGGTTCTGAAGCTTTCTTT
CDR3 protein: CASSPEGVGSEAFF

V gene: TRBV7-2
J gene: TRBJ2-3
clone size: .
D gene: TRBD2
CDR3 DNA: TGTGCCAGCAGCTTAGGACTAGCGGGGGGAGGGGATACGCAGTATTTT
CDR3 protein: CASSLGLAGGGDTQYF

V gene: TRBV7-8
J gene: TRBJ2-7
clone size: .
D gene: .
CDR3 DNA: TGTGCCAGCAGTTCTCCCGGACAGCTTCCTTACGAGCAGTACTTC
CDR3 protein: CASSSPGQLPYEQYF

V gene: TRBV19
J gene: TRBJ2-1
clone size: .
D gene: TRBD2
CDR3 DNA: TGTGCCAGTAGTACTCCGGGACTAGCAAGGATCTTC
CDR3 protein: CASSTPGLARIF

V gene: TRBV2
J gene: TRBJ2-7
clone size: many
D gene: TRBD1
CDR3 DNA: TGTGCCAGCAGGGCCGGGACAGGGCTCGACGAGCAGTACTTC
CDR3 protein: CASRAGTGLDEQYF

V gene: TRBV27
J gene: TRBJ2-7
clone size: few
D gene: TRBD1
CDR3 DNA: TGTGCCAGCAGGTCTGACAGGGACCACTACGAGCAGTACTTC
CDR3 protein: CASRSDRDHYEQYF

V gene: TRBV19
J gene: TRBJ1-5
clone size: .
D gene: TRBD1
CDR3 DNA: TGTGCCAGTAGTCGTGACAGGGTTAGCAATCAGCCCCAGCATTTT
CDR3 protein: CASSRDRVSNQPQHF